A selection of T cell receptor beta chains follows, all from one sample in a study of blood T cells in healthy people across ages. TCRdb re-called the 5' RACE reads through MiXCR, storing one row per CDR3 protein. Altogether 650,000 to 1,000,000 distinct CDR3 sequences are present, roughly 35% being singletons, with the ten largest covering approximately 13%. Sequenced input: blood. The source is a man younger than 30 in good health. CDR3s include the opening cysteine and the closing phenylalanine or tryptophan. The D gene is left open where the match is weak. For some rows the clone size is stated as once, few or many, or as a class when expanded; others skip it.

TRBJ2-5 | many | 15 | TRBV20-1 | TRBD2 | TGCAGTGCTAGATCACCACTAGCGGTGCAAGAGACCCAGTACTTC | CSARSPLAVQETQYF
TRBJ2-7 | . | 15 | TRBV12-3/TRBV12-4 | TRBD1 | TGTGCCAGCAGCACAGGGGCGAGCTCCTACAATGAGCAGTACTTC | CASSTGASSYNEQYF
TRBJ2-1 | . | 14 | TRBV20-1 | TRBD2 | TGCAGTGCTTTAGCGGGGGGGACCTACAATGAGCAGTTCTTC | CSALAGGTYNEQFF
TRBJ2-1 | few | 15 | TRBV24-1 | TRBD1 | TGTGCCACCAGTGACCCTGGGACAGGGAACAATGAGCAGTTCTTC | CATSDPGTGNNEQFF
TRBJ2-7 | . | 11 | TRBV29-1 | . | TGCAGCGTCCCCAACAACAGTGAGCAGTACTTC | CSVPNNSEQYF
TRBJ2-1 | . | 17 | TRBV25-1 | TRBD1 | TGTGCCAGCAGTGAATTCTTTCGCGGGACAGGTTACAATGAGCAGTTCTTC | CASSEFFRGTGYNEQFF
TRBJ1-5 | . | 17 | TRBV30 | TRBD1 | TGTGCCTGGAGTGATGGACAGGTCGTCCAAATTAATCAGCCCCAGCATTTT | CAWSDGQVVQINQPQHF
TRBJ2-3 | . | 16 | TRBV7-2 | TRBD2 | TGTGCCAGCAGCTTATCGGGTGCGGGGGGGGAGGATACGCAGTATTTT | CASSLSGAGGEDTQYF
TRBJ1-2 | . | 18 | TRBV4-3 | TRBD1 | TGCGCCAGCAGCCAAGATGTGGCAGGGGGCTTGTTTAACTATGGCTACACCTTC | CASSQDVAGGLFNYGYTF
TRBJ2-1 | many | 13 | TRBV29-1 | TRBD2 | TGCAGCCCGGGGACTAGCGGGGGGTCTGAGCAGTTCTTC | CSPGTSGGSEQFF
TRBJ2-7 | . | 19 | TRBV6-2/TRBV6-3 | TRBD2 | TGTGCCAGCAGTTACAGGTCTAGCGGGAGGGACGTACTTACCTACGAGCAGTACTTC | CASSYRSSGRDVLTYEQYF
TRBJ2-1 | . | 20 | TRBV6-2/TRBV6-3 | TRBD2 | TGTGCCAGCAGTTACTCAATGCTAGCGGGGGACCAGAGCTCCTACAATGAGCAGTTCTTC | CASSYSMLAGDQSSYNEQFF
TRBJ1-2 | . | 13 | TRBV29-1 | . | TGCAGCGTTCAACGGCCCGGGCAGTATGGCTACACCTTC | CSVQRPGQYGYTF
TRBJ1-4 | few | 16 | TRBV10-3 | TRBD1 | TGTGCCATCAGTGGGACAGGTGGCTTGACTAATGAAAAACTGTTTTTT | CAISGTGGLTNEKLFF
TRBJ2-3 | many | 14 | TRBV5-1 | . | TGCGCCAGCAGCCCAAGCCCGGGTTCAGATACGCAGTATTTT | CASSPSPGSDTQYF
TRBJ1-6 | few | 14 | TRBV4-1 | . | TGCGCCAGCAGCCAAGGCCCAGTAAATTCACCCCTCCACTTT | CASSQGPVNSPLHF
TRBJ2-7 | . | 15 | TRBV7-6 | TRBD2 | TGTGCCAGCAGCCCCGCTAGCGGACTACACAATGAGCAGTACTTC | CASSPASGLHNEQYF
TRBJ1-2 | . | 16 | TRBV6-5 | TRBD1 | TGTGCCAGCAGCCGTCGACAGGGAGGAACTAACTATGGCTACACCTTC | CASSRRQGGTNYGYTF
TRBJ1-2 | many | 15 | TRBV4-3 | TRBD1 | TGCGCCAGCAGCCAAGAGGGCAGGGGGCGTTATGGCTACACCTTC | CASSQEGRGRYGYTF
TRBJ1-6 | once | 15 | TRBV20-1 | TRBD1 | TGCAGTGCTATTGTTGGGGACAGGGGAAGTTCACCCCTCCACTTT | CSAIVGDRGSSPLHF
TRBJ1-6 | . | 14 | TRBV21-1 | . | TGTGCCAGCAGCAAAACGCCGCCGGATTCACCCCTCCACTTT | CASSKTPPDSPLHF
TRBJ2-3 | . | 14 | TRBV6-1 | TRBD1 | TGTGCCAGCAGAATGGGACAGGGAATTAGCCCGCAGTATTTT | CASRMGQGISPQYF
TRBJ1-1 | . | 14 | TRBV29-1 | . | TGCAGCGTTGTCTTCGAAGATAAGAACACTGAAGCTTTCTTT | CSVVFEDKNTEAFF
TRBJ2-1 | . | 14 | TRBV6-5 | . | TGTGCCAGCAGTTACGGCCTAGGATTAAGTGAGCAGTTCTTC | CASSYGLGLSEQFF